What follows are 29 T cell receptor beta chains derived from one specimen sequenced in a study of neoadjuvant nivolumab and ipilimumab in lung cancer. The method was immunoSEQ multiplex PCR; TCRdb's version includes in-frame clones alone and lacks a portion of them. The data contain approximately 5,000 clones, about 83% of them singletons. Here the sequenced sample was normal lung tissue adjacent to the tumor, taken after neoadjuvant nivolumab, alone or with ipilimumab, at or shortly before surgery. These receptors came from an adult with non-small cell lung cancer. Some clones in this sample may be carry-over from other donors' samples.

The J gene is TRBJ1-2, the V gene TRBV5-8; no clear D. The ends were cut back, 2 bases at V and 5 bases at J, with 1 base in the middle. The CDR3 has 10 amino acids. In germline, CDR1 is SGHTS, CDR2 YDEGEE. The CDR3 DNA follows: TGTGCCAGCAGCTTATATGGCTACACCTTC. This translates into CASSLYGYTF.

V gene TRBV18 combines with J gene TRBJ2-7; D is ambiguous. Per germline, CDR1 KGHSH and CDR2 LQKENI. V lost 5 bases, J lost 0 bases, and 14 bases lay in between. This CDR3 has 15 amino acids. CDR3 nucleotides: TGTGCCAGCTCATCCCAAGAAGTACCCTCCTACGAGCAGTACTTC. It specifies CASSSQEVPSYEQYF.

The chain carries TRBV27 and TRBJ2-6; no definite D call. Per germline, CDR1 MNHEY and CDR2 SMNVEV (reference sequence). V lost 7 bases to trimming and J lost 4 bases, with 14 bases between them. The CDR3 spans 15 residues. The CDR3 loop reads CASTSLQGGANVLTF. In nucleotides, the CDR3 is TGTGCCAGCACCTCCCTCCAAGGCGGGGCCAACGTCCTGACTTTC.

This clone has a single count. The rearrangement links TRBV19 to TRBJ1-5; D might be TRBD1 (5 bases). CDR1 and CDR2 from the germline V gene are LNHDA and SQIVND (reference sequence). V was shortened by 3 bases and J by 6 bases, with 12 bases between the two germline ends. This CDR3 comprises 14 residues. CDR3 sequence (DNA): TGTGCCAGTAGTATCCGGGTCGGGGGTCAGCCCCAGCATTTT. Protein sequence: CASSIRVGGQPQHF.

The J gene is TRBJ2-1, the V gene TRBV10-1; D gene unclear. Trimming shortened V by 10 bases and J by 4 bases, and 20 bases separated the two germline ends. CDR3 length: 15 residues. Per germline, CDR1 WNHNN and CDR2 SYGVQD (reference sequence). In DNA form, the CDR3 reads TGCGCCACCCGAAGTTGGCATGGAATATACAATGAGCAGTTCTTC. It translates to CATRSWHGIYNEQFF.

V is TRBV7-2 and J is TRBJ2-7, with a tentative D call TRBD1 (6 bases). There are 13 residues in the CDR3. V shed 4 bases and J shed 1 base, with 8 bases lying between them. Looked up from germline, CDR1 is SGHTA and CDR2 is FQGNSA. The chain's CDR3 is CASSSDRSYEQYF. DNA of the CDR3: TGTGCCAGCAGCTCGGACAGATCCTACGAGCAGTACTTC.

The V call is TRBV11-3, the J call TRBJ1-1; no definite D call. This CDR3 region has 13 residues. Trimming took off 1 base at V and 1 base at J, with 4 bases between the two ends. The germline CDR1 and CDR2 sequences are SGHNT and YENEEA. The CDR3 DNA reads TGTGCCAGCAGCTTAGGAGGGAACACTGAAGCTTTCTTT. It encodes CASSLGGNTEAFF.

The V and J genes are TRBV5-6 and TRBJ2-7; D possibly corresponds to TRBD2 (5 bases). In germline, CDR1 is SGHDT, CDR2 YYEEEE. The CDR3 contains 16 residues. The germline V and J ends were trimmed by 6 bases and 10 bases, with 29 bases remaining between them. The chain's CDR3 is CASTPFARGIPVIQYF. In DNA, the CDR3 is TGTGCCAGCACCCCCTTTGCTCGGGGAATTCCCGTCATACAGTACTTC.

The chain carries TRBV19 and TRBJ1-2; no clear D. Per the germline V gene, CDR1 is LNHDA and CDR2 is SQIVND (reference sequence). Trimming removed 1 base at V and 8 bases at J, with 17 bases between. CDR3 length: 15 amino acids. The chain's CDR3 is CASSIAPRGGNGYTF. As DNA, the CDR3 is TGTGCCAGTAGTATAGCCCCTCGGGGAGGGAACGGCTACACCTTC.

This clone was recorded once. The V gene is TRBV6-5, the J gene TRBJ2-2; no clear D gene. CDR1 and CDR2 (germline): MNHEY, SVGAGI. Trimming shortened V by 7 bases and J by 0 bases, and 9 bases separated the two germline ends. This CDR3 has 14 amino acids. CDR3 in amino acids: CASKANANTGELFF. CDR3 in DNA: TGTGCCAGCAAGGCCAACGCGAACACCGGGGAGCTGTTTTTT.

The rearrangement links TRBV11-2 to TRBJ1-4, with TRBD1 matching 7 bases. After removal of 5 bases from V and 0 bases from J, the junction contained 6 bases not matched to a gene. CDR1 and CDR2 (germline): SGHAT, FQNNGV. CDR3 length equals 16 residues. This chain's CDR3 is CASSPGQLSTNEKLFF. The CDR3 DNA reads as TGTGCCAGCAGCCCGGGACAGCTCTCAACTAATGAAAAACTGTTTTTT.

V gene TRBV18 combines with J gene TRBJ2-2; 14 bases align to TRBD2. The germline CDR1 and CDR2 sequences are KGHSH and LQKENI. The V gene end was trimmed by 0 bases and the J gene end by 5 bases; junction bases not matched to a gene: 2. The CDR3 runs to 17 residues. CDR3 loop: CASSPPGTSGRTGELFF. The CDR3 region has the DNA TGTGCCAGCTCACCACCAGGGACTAGCGGGAGAACCGGGGAGCTGTTTTTT.

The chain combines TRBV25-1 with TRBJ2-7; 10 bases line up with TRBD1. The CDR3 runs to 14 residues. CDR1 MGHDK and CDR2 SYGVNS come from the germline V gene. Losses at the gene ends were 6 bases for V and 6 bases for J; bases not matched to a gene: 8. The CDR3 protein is CASSDRGLVTEQYF. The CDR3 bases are TGTGCCAGCAGCGACAGGGGGCTGGTAACCGAGCAGTACTTC.

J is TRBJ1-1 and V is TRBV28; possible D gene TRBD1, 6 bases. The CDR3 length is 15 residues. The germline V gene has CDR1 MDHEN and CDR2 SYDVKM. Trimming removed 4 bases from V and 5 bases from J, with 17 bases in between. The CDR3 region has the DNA TGTGCCAGCAGTTCTGCCTCCGGGACAAAGACTGAAGCTTTCTTT. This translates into CASSSASGTKTEAFF.

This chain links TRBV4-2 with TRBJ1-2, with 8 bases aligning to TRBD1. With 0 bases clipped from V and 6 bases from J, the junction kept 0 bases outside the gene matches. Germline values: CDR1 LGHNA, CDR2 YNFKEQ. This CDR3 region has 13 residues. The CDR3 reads CASSQEQGDGYTF. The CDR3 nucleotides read TGTGCCAGCAGCCAAGAACAGGGGGATGGCTACACCTTC.

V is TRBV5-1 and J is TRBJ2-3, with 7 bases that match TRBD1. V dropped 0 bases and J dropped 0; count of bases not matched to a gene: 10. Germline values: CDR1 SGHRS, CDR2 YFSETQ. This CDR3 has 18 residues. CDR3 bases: TGCGCCAGCAGCTTGGTAGGGACAGCGATGACTAGCACAGATACGCAGTATTTT. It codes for CASSLVGTAMTSTDTQYF.

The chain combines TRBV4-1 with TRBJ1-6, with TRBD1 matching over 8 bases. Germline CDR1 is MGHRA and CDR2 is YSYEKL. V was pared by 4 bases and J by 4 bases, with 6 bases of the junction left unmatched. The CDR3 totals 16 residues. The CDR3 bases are TGCGCCAGCAGCCGCAACCGGGACAGGTATAATTCACCCCTCCACTTT. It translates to CASSRNRDRYNSPLHF.

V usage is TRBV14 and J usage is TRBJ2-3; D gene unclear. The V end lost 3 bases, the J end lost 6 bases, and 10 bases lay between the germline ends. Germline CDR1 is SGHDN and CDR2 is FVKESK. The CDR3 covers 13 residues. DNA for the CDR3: TGTGCCAGCAGCCAGTATACCCTGGATACGCAGTATTTT. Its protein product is CASSQYTLDTQYF.

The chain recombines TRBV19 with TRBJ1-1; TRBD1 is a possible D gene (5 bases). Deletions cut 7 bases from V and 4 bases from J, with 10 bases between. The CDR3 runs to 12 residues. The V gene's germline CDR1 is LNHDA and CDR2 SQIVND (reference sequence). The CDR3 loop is CASNIGTTEAFF. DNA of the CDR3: TGTGCCAGTAATATTGGGACCACTGAAGCTTTCTTT.

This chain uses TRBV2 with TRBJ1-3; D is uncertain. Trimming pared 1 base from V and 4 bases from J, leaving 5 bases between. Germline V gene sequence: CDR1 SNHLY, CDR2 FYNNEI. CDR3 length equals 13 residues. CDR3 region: CASSEDFGNTIYF. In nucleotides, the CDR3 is TGTGCCAGCAGTGAAGATTTCGGAAACACCATATATTTT.

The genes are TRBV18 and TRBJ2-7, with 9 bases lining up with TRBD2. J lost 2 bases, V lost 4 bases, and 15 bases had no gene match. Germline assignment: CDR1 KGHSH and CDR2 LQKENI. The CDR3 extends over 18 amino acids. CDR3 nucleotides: TGTGCCAGCTCACTAATCGCCCCCGGACTAGCGCCGACCTACGAGCAGTACTTC. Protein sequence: CASSLIAPGLAPTYEQYF.

CDR3 region: CASSVGGSDTEAFF. Written as DNA, the CDR3 is TGTGCCAGCAGCGTAGGGGGTTCGGACACTGAAGCTTTCTTT. The chain uses TRBV9 and TRBJ1-1, with D uncertain. Deletions cut 0 bases from V and 3 bases from J, with 9 bases between. CDR3 size: 14 residues. Germline V gene sequence: CDR1 SGDLS, CDR2 YYNGEE.

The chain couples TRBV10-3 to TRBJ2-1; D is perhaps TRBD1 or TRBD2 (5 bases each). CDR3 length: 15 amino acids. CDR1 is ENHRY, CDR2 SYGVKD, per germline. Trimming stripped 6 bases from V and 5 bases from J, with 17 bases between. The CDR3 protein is CAISPDWGSHNEQFF. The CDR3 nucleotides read TGTGCCATCAGCCCGGACTGGGGGTCCCACAATGAGCAGTTCTTC.

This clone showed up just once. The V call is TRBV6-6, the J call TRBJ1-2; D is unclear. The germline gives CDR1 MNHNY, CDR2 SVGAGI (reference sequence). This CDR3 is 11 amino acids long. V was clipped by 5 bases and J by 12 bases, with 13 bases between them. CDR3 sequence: CASSMGSSNTF. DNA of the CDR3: TGTGCCAGCAGTATGGGGTCCAGCAACACCTTC.

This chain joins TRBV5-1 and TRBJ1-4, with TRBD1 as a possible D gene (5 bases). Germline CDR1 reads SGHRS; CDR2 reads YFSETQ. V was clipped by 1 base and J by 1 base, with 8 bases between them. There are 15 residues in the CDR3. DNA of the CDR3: TGCGCCAGCAGCTTGTGGGGGGGAACTAATGAAAAACTGTTTTTT. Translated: CASSLWGGTNEKLFF.

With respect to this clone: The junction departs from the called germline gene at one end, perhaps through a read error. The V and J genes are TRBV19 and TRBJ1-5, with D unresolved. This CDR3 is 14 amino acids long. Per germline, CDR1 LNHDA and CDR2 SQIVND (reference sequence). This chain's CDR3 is CASTIGTFNQPQHF. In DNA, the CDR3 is TGTGCCAGTACTATAGGTACATTTAATCAGCCCCAGCATTTT.

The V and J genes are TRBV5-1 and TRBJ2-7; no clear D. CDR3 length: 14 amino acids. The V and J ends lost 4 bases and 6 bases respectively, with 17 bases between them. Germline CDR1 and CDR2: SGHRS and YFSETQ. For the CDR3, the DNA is TGCGCCAGCAGCGTACCCGTCCAAGGCGGCGAGCAGTACTTC. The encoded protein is CASSVPVQGGEQYF. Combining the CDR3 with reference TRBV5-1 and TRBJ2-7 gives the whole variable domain KAGVTQTPRYLIKTRGQQVTLSCSPISGHRSVSWYQQTPGQGLQFLFEYFSETQRNKGNFPGRFSGRQFSNSRSEMNVSTLELGDSALYLCASSVPVQGGEQYFGPGTRLTVT.

The CDR3 DNA is TGTGCCAGCAGCCCAGGGGGGGGACTAGCCGAGCAGTACTTC. Its protein product is CASSPGGGLAEQYF. The chain carries TRBV5-6 and TRBJ2-7; 9 nucleotides agree with TRBD2. CDR1 and CDR2 from the germline V gene are SGHDT and YYEEEE. This CDR3 region has 14 residues. V lost 4 bases, J lost 6 bases, and 8 bases stayed unmatched.

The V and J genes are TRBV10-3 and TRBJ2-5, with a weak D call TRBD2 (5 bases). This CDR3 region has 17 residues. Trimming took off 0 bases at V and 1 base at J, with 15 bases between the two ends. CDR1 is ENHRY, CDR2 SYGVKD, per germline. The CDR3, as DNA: TGTGCCATCAGTGAGTCTACGGGAAGTCTGTTCCAAGAGACCCAGTACTTC. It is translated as CAISESTGSLFQETQYF.